This T cell receptor beta chain was captured in a study of blood T cell repertoires in COVID-19. Study-wide background: Acute and convalescent COVID-19 specimens originated in the United States, Italy and Spain.

The V gene's germline CDR1 is SGHVS and CDR2 FNYEAQ. V was pared by 1 base and J by 1 base, with 7 bases between. The CDR3 length is 14 residues. TCRdb's table, derived via immunoSEQ multiplex PCR, lists solely in-frame clones and lacks some. The repertoire has a few hundred thousand clones, approximately 86% of them found once; the top ten carry 14% to 15%. Recruits, aged roughly 18 to 90 years, lived in 24 US areas. Self-reported history from a screening survey and questionnaire set each donor's cohort. This clonotype was obtained from a woman aged 45-60 years with acute COVID-19. The rearrangement links TRBV7-6 to TRBJ1-1; D call uncertain. The sample comprised PBMCs or T cells enriched from blood (not recorded which). CDR3 region: CASSLGPGNTEAFF. The CDR3 DNA sequence: TGTGCCAGCAGCTTAGGTCCGGGGAACACTGAAGCTTTCTTT.